These 8 T cell receptor beta chains were all obtained from the same sample, sequenced in a study of control samples from healthy donors and cancer patients. Produced via immunoSEQ multiplex PCR; TCRdb's table is partial and in-frame only. The sample holds 24,000 or so clones; just over 90% are singletons and the top ten take roughly an eighth. Input material: PBMCs. The source is a man aged 50 or older with lung cancer.

The gene calls are TRBV6-5 and TRBJ1-2; 7 nucleotides align to TRBD1. The CDR3 is 14 residues long. Per germline, CDR1 MNHEY and CDR2 SVGAGI. V lost 6 bases, J lost 7 bases, and 11 bases stayed unmatched. The CDR3 spells CASRIQGTGSGYTF. In DNA, the CDR3 is TGTGCCAGCAGGATACAGGGGACTGGGAGTGGCTACACCTTC.

The CDR3 nucleotides are TGTGCCAGCAGTTTAGTACGGGGATACGAGCAGTACTTC. This gives the protein CASSLVRGYEQYF. V is TRBV12-3 or TRBV12-4 and J is TRBJ2-7, with D perhaps matching TRBD2 (5 bases). V gave up 1 base and J gave up 4 bases, with 8 bases separating them. The CDR3 covers 13 residues.

The chain recombines TRBV6-5 with TRBJ1-2; D remains unclear. CDR1 and CDR2 (germline): MNHEY, SVGAGI. The CDR3 loop spans 11 amino acids. V lost 8 bases and J 3 bases, leaving 7 bases between the germline ends. In DNA, the CDR3 is TGTGCCAGCCATATGGACTATGGCTACACCTTC. This codes for CASHMDYGYTF.

The chain joins TRBV5-1 to TRBJ2-2, with 7 positions matching TRBD2. CDR1 SGHRS and CDR2 YFSETQ come from the germline V gene. Losses at the gene ends were 3 bases for V and 5 bases for J; bases not matched to a gene: 1. The CDR3 has 13 residues. DNA of the CDR3: TGCGCCAGCAGCTGGGAGGGTACCGGGGAGCTGTTTTTT. Amino acid sequence: CASSWEGTGELFF. Full variable domain (outside the CDR3, taken from reference TRBV5-1 and TRBJ2-2): KAGVTQTPRYLIKTRGQQVTLSCSPISGHRSVSWYQQTPGQGLQFLFEYFSETQRNKGNFPGRFSGRQFSNSRSEMNVSTLELGDSALYLCASSWEGTGELFFGEGSRLTVL.

The V and J genes are TRBV28 and TRBJ1-1; no reliable D call. This CDR3 has 13 amino acids. V lost 1 base and J 2 bases, leaving 5 bases between the germline ends. Germline CDR1 reads MDHEN; CDR2 reads SYDVKM. CDR3: CASSLSGNTEAFF. The CDR3 DNA sequence: TGTGCCAGCAGTTTATCGGGAAACACTGAAGCTTTCTTT.

The chain employs TRBV7-3 and TRBJ2-5; 10 bases are a match to TRBD1. After removal of 5 bases from V and 5 bases from J, the junction contained 5 bases not matched to a gene. Germline V lookup: CDR1 SGHTA, CDR2 FQGTGA. This CDR3 region has 14 residues. The DNA of the CDR3 is TGTGCCAGCAGCCCCGGACAGGGGGTCGAGACCCAGTACTTC. This translates into CASSPGQGVETQYF.

The chain has TRBV6-5 and TRBJ1-2; 8 nucleotides match TRBD1. V was pared by 4 bases and J by 6 bases, with 4 bases of the junction left unmatched. Per the germline V gene, CDR1 is MNHEY and CDR2 is SVGAGI. The CDR3 contains 13 residues. The CDR3 protein is CASSSTGEDGYTF. In nucleotides, the CDR3 is TGTGCCAGCAGTTCGACAGGGGAGGATGGCTACACCTTC.

This clone was picked up a small number of times. CDR3 nucleotide sequence: TGTGCCAGCAGTTACTCTGGACAGTCCAGTTCACCCCTCCACTTT. Translation: CASSYSGQSSSPLHF. This chain uses TRBV6-5 with TRBJ1-6; TRBD1 is a possible D gene (6 bases). The CDR3 is made up of 15 amino acids. Trimming shortened V by 0 bases and J by 9 bases, and 12 bases separated the two germline ends. Germline V gives CDR1 MNHEY, CDR2 SVGAGI.